The rows below give T cell receptor beta chains drawn from one sample of a study of blood T cell repertoires in COVID-19. Repertoires were generated with immunoSEQ multiplex PCR, while TCRdb's copy carries only in-frame clones and drops some. The table shows about 400,000 clones, with more than 75% occurring only once. The sample comprised PBMCs or T cells enriched from blood (not recorded which). The origin of the receptors is a woman aged 25 to 45 with acute COVID-19. Each CDR3 is given with its conserved first and last residue. A D gene is named only where the DNA matches it firmly. Size is stated for part of the rows, as once, few or many counts, or as a class when the clone is expanded.

abundance	d_gene	len	v_gene	j_gene	CDR3aa	CDR3nt
NA	TRBD2	18	TRBV27	TRBJ2-3	CASSSGLEGAGWADTQYF	TGTGCCAGCAGTTCGGGACTTGAAGGAGCGGGGTGGGCAGATACGCAGTATTTT
NA	NA	13	TRBV19	TRBJ2-7	CASSPGHSYEQYF	TGTGCCAGTAGTCCCGGACATTCCTACGAGCAGTACTTC
NA	TRBD1	14	TRBV7-9	TRBJ1-1	CASSWDREKTEAFF	TGTGCCAGCAGCTGGGACAGGGAGAAAACTGAAGCTTTCTTT
NA	NA	17	TRBV3-1/TRBV3-2	TRBJ2-2	CASSQDLDGANTGELFF	TGTGCCAGCAGCCAAGATCTTGACGGGGCGAACACCGGGGAGCTGTTTTTT
NA	TRBD1	15	TRBV18	TRBJ1-3	CASSSGQGSGNTIYF	TGTGCCAGCTCATCGGGACAGGGATCTGGAAACACCATATATTTT
NA	NA	16	TRBV25-1	TRBJ1-6	CASRADAGPGNSPLHF	TGTGCCAGCAGGGCCGACGCGGGGCCGGGAAATTCACCCCTCCACTTT
NA	TRBD1	18	TRBV7-9	TRBJ1-3	CASSLARQGFSSGNTIYF	TGTGCCAGCAGCTTAGCGAGACAGGGTTTTTCCTCTGGAAACACCATATATTTT
NA	NA	12	TRBV2	TRBJ1-1	CASTPFEGVAFF	TGTGCCAGCACCCCATTTGAGGGAGTAGCTTTCTTT
NA	TRBD1	13	TRBV7-2	TRBJ1-2	CASSLDRGRGYTF	TGTGCCAGCAGCCTAGACAGGGGCCGGGGCTACACCTTC
NA	TRBD1	18	TRBV27	TRBJ1-1	CASSLLRTGDSSNTEAFF	TGTGCCAGCAGTTTGTTACGGACAGGGGACTCCTCGAACACTGAAGCTTTCTTT
NA	NA	17	TRBV19	TRBJ2-7	CASKEGSDNTVPYEQYF	TGTGCCAGTAAGGAGGGGAGCGACAACACAGTCCCCTACGAGCAGTACTTC
NA	NA	14	TRBV6-4	TRBJ1-6	CASSPQGGGSPLHF	TGTGCCAGCAGTCCCCAAGGTGGCGGGTCACCCCTCCACTTT
NA	NA	15	TRBV4-3	TRBJ1-2	CASSQDAGLNYGYTF	TGCGCCAGCAGCCAAGACGCGGGTCTTAACTATGGCTACACCTTC
NA	NA	15	TRBV4-2	TRBJ2-7	CASRGATTLSYEQYF	TGTGCCAGCAGGGGAGCGACTACATTGAGTTACGAGCAGTACTTC
NA	TRBD1	18	TRBV27	TRBJ1-4	CASSLWTGGIGSNEKLFF	TGTGCCAGCAGTTTATGGACAGGGGGTATAGGGAGTAATGAAAAACTGTTTTTT
NA	NA	14	TRBV5-4	TRBJ1-2	CASSKGAETYGYTF	TGTGCCAGCAGCAAAGGAGCCGAAACCTATGGCTACACCTTC
once	TRBD1	16	TRBV3-1/TRBV3-2	TRBJ1-4	CASSQETGFFGEKLFF	TGTGCCAGCAGCCAAGAGACAGGGTTTTTTGGGGAAAAACTGTTTTTT
once	NA	15	TRBV9	TRBJ2-7	CASSVGSSSHYEQYF	TGTGCCAGCAGCGTAGGGAGTAGCTCTCACTACGAGCAGTACTTC
NA	NA	14	TRBV5-8	TRBJ1-1	CASSATGGRSGAFF	TGTGCCAGCAGCGCTACCGGTGGCAGGAGCGGGGCTTTCTTT
NA	NA	15	TRBV7-6	TRBJ1-4	CASSLAAATNEKLFF	TGTGCCAGCAGCTTAGCAGCTGCAACTAATGAAAAACTGTTTTTT
NA	TRBD2	14	TRBV9	TRBJ2-1	CASSPSGGGNEQFF	TGTGCCAGCAGCCCTAGCGGGGGGGGCAATGAGCAGTTCTTC
NA	TRBD1	15	TRBV5-1	TRBJ1-2	CASSTAGGTNYGYTF	TGCGCCAGCAGCACCGCAGGGGGAACTAACTATGGCTACACCTTC
few	NA	15	TRBV6-1	TRBJ1-5	CASSEFLEGSQPQHF	TGTGCCAGCAGTGAATTTTTAGAGGGAAGTCAGCCCCAGCATTTT
NA	NA	15	TRBV6-5	TRBJ2-2	CASTALAVGTGELFF	TGTGCCAGCACCGCACTAGCAGTCGGAACCGGGGAGCTGTTTTTT
NA	NA	15	TRBV24-1	TRBJ1-1	CATSDSTRMNTEAFF	TGTGCCACCAGTGATTCAACGCGGATGAACACTGAAGCTTTCTTT
once	TRBD1	17	TRBV5-1	TRBJ1-2	CASSLFAGTGTNYGYTF	TGCGCCAGCAGCTTGTTCGCCGGGACAGGGACTAACTATGGCTACACCTTC
NA	NA	19	TRBV10-2	TRBJ1-1	CASSEPYISPIPSETEAFF	TGCGCCAGCAGTGAGCCCTATATAAGTCCCATACCGTCGGAGACTGAAGCTTTCTTT
NA	NA	13	TRBV14	TRBJ1-1	CASSQQRDSEAFF	TGTGCCAGCAGCCAGCAGAGGGACTCTGAAGCTTTCTTT
few	TRBD2	15	TRBV6-2/TRBV6-3	TRBJ2-1	CASSKTSGEYNEQFF	TGTGCCAGCAGTAAGACTAGCGGGGAATACAATGAGCAGTTCTTC
NA	NA	15	TRBV21-1	TRBJ2-7	CASSNRQASLYEQYF	TGTGCCAGCAGCAATAGACAGGCCAGCCTCTACGAGCAGTACTTC
NA	TRBD2	18	TRBV15	TRBJ2-3	CATSRDGGVGIPTDTQYF	TGTGCCACCAGCAGAGATGGGGGGGTAGGGATCCCCACAGATACGCAGTATTTT
NA	NA	16	TRBV3-1/TRBV3-2	TRBJ2-7	CASSQAGQGKTYEQYF	TGTGCCAGCAGCCAGGCCGGGCAGGGGAAAACCTACGAGCAGTACTTC
NA	NA	14	TRBV11-3	TRBJ1-2	CASSLNLGGDGYTF	TGTGCCAGCAGCTTAAACCTCGGGGGAGATGGCTACACCTTC
NA	TRBD1	17	TRBV30	TRBJ1-3	CAWRKWTGESSGNTIYF	TGTGCCTGGAGAAAATGGACAGGGGAGAGCTCTGGAAACACCATATATTTT
NA	NA	14	TRBV30	TRBJ1-2	CAWSGQEWGGGYTF	TGTGCCTGGAGTGGTCAGGAGTGGGGGGGTGGCTACACCTTC
NA	TRBD1	11	TRBV20-1	TRBJ1-1	CSASRGPEAFF	TGCAGTGCTAGCAGGGGGCCTGAAGCTTTCTTT
NA	NA	11	TRBV27	TRBJ1-1	CASRLGPEAFF	TGTGCCAGCAGATTGGGGCCTGAAGCTTTCTTT
NA	NA	16	TRBV5-5	TRBJ1-3	CASSLNPGGSGNTIYF	TGTGCCAGCAGCTTGAATCCAGGTGGCTCTGGAAACACCATATATTTT
NA	NA	14	TRBV19	TRBJ1-5	CASSFPGGDQPQHF	TGTGCCAGTAGTTTTCCTGGGGGGGATCAGCCCCAGCATTTT
NA	TRBD2	18	TRBV5-1	TRBJ2-3	CASSPGTSGAGSTDTQYF	TGCGCCAGCAGCCCAGGGACTAGCGGGGCGGGGAGCACAGATACGCAGTATTTT
NA	NA	15	TRBV15	TRBJ1-2	CATSRERGKYYGYTF	TGTGCCACCAGCAGAGAAAGGGGGAAGTACTATGGCTACACCTTC
NA	NA	15	TRBV30	TRBJ1-5	CAWSTGTEAYQPQHF	TGTGCCTGGAGTACAGGAACAGAAGCTTATCAGCCCCAGCATTTT
NA	TRBD2	12	TRBV29-1	TRBJ2-7	CSVQRGSYEQYF	TGCAGCGTTCAGCGGGGCTCCTACGAGCAGTACTTC
NA	TRBD1	13	TRBV4-1	TRBJ1-2	CASSQPTGDSYTF	TGCGCCAGCAGCCAACCAACAGGGGATAGCTACACCTTC
NA	NA	15	TRBV18	TRBJ1-4	CASSPQRATNEKLFF	TGTGCCAGCTCACCACAGAGGGCAACTAATGAAAAACTGTTTTTT
NA	TRBD1	16	TRBV6-4	TRBJ1-1	CASSDGTGGRGTEAFF	TGTGCCAGCAGTGACGGGACAGGGGGTAGGGGGACTGAAGCTTTCTTT
NA	TRBD2	16	TRBV9	TRBJ2-4	CASSYSGGPAKNIQYF	TGTGCCAGCAGCTATTCGGGGGGGCCGGCCAAAAACATTCAGTACTTC